Listed here are 3 T cell receptor beta chains from one sample, sequenced in a study of blood T cell repertoires in COVID-19. Data came from immunoSEQ multiplex PCR; TCRdb stores just in-frame clones and leaves some out. This sample has some 70,000 clones, with around 86% found just once. Sequenced: peripheral blood. The receptors were gathered from a man aged 45-65 years with active COVID-19.

This clone was seen only once. This sequence joins TRBV7-2 and TRBJ2-5, with a possible D match to TRBD2 (5 bases). Germline-derived CDR1 and CDR2 are SGHTA and FQGNSA. CDR3 length: 14 amino acids. Trimming left V 0 bases short and J 4 bases short, with 9 bases between. The CDR3 sequence is CASSLASSRETQYF. CDR3 bases: TGTGCCAGCAGCTTAGCTTCTAGCAGAGAGACCCAGTACTTC.

The chain couples TRBV27 to TRBJ1-2; the match to TRBD1 covers 8 bases. There are 16 residues in the CDR3. Germline V CDR1 and CDR2: MNHEY, SMNVEV (reference sequence). With 3 bases clipped from V and 6 bases from J, the junction kept 12 bases outside the gene matches. CDR3 sequence: CASSFLLGQGSDGYTF. Written as DNA, the CDR3 is TGTGCCAGCAGTTTCTTGCTCGGACAGGGTAGCGATGGCTACACCTTC.

Regarding this clone: A read error may produce the germline difference seen at one junction end. V is TRBV18 and J is TRBJ2-3; tentatively, D is TRBD1 (7 bases). This CDR3 comprises 14 residues. CDR1 and CDR2 (germline): KGHSH, LQKENI. The CDR3 protein is CASSPQGREDTQYF. Here the CDR3 DNA reads TGTGCCAGCTCCCCACAGGGGCGGGAAGATACGCAGTATTTT.